The subject of this entry is one T cell receptor beta chain. The entry originates in a study of blood T cell repertoires in COVID-19. This table comes from immunoSEQ multiplex PCR, and its TCRdb copy is limited to in-frame clones, with some not included. The sample contains 150,000 to 200,000 clones, about 72% of which appear only once. Two negative PCRs, clearance, or symptom resolution characterized the recovered Cohort 3 donors. The specimen was PBMCs or T cells enriched from blood (not recorded which). This sequence originates from a woman aged 45 to 65 who had recovered from COVID-19.

This CDR3 reads CASSFSGGMQAFF. The CDR3 DNA sequence: TGTGCCAGCAGTTTTAGCGGGGGCATGCAAGCTTTCTTT. The chain employs TRBV27 and TRBJ1-1; D might be TRBD1 (6 bases). Trimming cost V 3 bases and J 9 bases, with 14 bases left between them. The CDR3 totals 13 residues. Per the germline V gene, CDR1 is MNHEY and CDR2 is SMNVEV (reference sequence).